This T cell receptor beta chain originates from a study of blood T cells in healthy people across ages. The authors ran a second PCR of roughly 7 to 11 cycles using a sample-barcoded 5' primer and a J-beta primer mix. TCRdb called the 5' RACE reads again in MiXCR, with one record for every CDR3 protein. The sample includes approximately 800,000 distinct CDR3 sequences, around 45% of them seen just once. Losses at the gene ends were 8 bases for V and 3 bases for J; bases not matched to a gene: 6. Germline V CDR1 and CDR2: MNHNY, SVGAGI (reference sequence). The CDR3 runs to 14 residues. There are a few counts of this clonotype.

The gene calls are TRBV6-6 and TRBJ2-3; 9 positions match TRBD2. This TCR was sampled from a man of 80 years or more in good health. The sequenced sample was blood. CDR3 nucleotides: TGTGCCAGCCGTAGCGGGAGAGGGACAGATACGCAGTATTTT. Encoded protein: CASRSGRGTDTQYF.